The present T cell receptor beta chain was sequenced within a study of T cell therapy after organ transplantation (dated by TCRdb to the late 2010s). In the study overall: Autologous CMV-specific T cells, expanded in vitro for around 14 days with a peptide pool of 30 HLA class I and II CMV epitopes, were used as therapy products. Patients were given up to 6 doses of T cells at 2-week intervals and were followed for 29 weeks after finishing therapy. About 80% of the ten patients were classed as clinical responders and two as nonresponders. A median of 1.92 x 10^8 CMV-specific T cells was administered to patients across 2 to 6 intravenous infusions. Short-term post-therapy blood samples were collected 4 to 8 weeks after completion of therapy. The study was a follow-up TRBV repertoire analysis of an open-label phase I trial of autologous CMV-specific adoptive T cell therapy in solid-organ transplant recipients. Long-term post-therapy samples were available for only 8 of the 10 patients. Findings and caveats that apply to the study as a whole: Reconstitution after therapy appeared to involve both transferred clonotypes and endogenous clonotypes that were not detected in the therapy products. Before therapy, nonresponders had marked clonal expansions, and their repertoires changed minimally after therapy. Fold change in CD8 clonality after therapy inversely correlated with pretherapy clonality, suggesting less biased repertoires were more receptive to remodeling. The small number of expansions detected in nonresponders may be due to reduced sample coverage caused by poor CD8+ T cell yield. Assessment of confounders such as concurrent antirejection and antiviral medications was prevented by the small cohort.

Concerning this clone: This clone's antigen is unknown. The sample holds no much larger clone one base away, and base qualities are not on file.

TRB CDR3 regions were amplified from genomic DNA with the immunoSEQ two-step, bias-controlled multiplex PCR assay. CDR3 libraries were sequenced on an Illumina NextSeq 500. In the source study's methods: The immunoSEQ Analyzer platform was used for the initial alignment and bioinformatics, which included bias normalization against synthetic CDR3 analogs. Annotation of V, D and J genes followed the definitions in the IMGT database. Additional TRBV analyses were carried out with default settings in VDJtools version 1.1.10 and the R package tcR version 2.2.1.11. GLIPH analysis was performed with version 1.0 using default settings. To test for significant clonotype frequency changes in CDR3 sequences with at least 5 reads, a 2-sided binomial test with Benjamini-Hochberg correction (alpha = 0.01) was used. In TCRdb, the immuneACCESS table is reduced to in-frame sequences with V and J assigned. These tables do not hold every clone; where another copy was compared, an unresolved V gene accounts for under half, and the others remain unexplained. V and J calls and clone size follow that table, whereas D and trimming were derived from the DNA. The sample records just under 20,000 clones, around 85% of which are singletons. The ten most abundant clones make up around a tenth of the sample.

Trimmed from V: 7 bases; trimmed from J: 1 base; junction bases lacking a gene match: 10. CDR1 and CDR2 are drawn from the germline V gene (reference sequence): MNHEY, SMNVEV. From the cysteine up to the phenylalanine, the CDR3 has a length of 16 residues. Of all the DNA, just the CDR3 is kept, 48 bases in frame from base 1. Per the publication, the time point label means: 4-8 weeks after completion of therapy. The patients had received solid-organ transplants and had cytomegalovirus that was drug-resistant/recurrent. About 10 trial participants were selected for repertoire analysis based on availability of post-therapy peripheral blood mononuclear cells. Viable CD3+CD8+CD4- lymphocytes were sorted from PBMCs on a BD FACSAria III. The Qiagen DNeasy Kit was used to extract genomic DNA from sorted cells.

This receptor chain uses TRBV27 and TRBJ2-1; the central 7 bases match TRBD2. This specimen consisted of CD8+ T cells from blood, obtained after autologous CMV-specific T cell therapy. This TCR derives from a human patient who had received a solid organ transplant and had CMV disease. Some T cells may have been brought in with the graft after a transplant. The CDR3 loop reads CASTPGLAVSYNEQFF. The bases read TGTGCCAGCACCCCGGGGCTAGCGGTTTCCTACAATGAGCAGTTCTTC.